This TCR beta chain was sequenced for a study of Ad26.COV2.S vaccination and SARS-CoV-2 variants. TCRdb's copy holds only in-frame clones and misses some; the assay was immunoSEQ multiplex PCR. The data hold 300,000 to 400,000 clones, with 92% observed a single time. The V end lost 4 bases, the J end lost 8 bases, and 3 bases lay between the germline ends. The CDR3 extends over 11 amino acids. Per the germline V gene, CDR1 is SEHNR and CDR2 is FQNEAQ (reference sequence). General study points: Researchers cautioned that TCR breadth and depth analyses may have underestimated total T cell responses. Placebo recipients had lower spike-specific TCR breadth than vaccine recipients.

This clone was recorded a few times. Its antigen remains unidentified. The sample in question was peripheral blood, obtained after recovery from COVID-19. The sequence derives from a human donor who had recovered from COVID-19. The V gene is TRBV7-9, the J gene TRBJ1-6, with unresolved D. The CDR3 DNA reads as TGTGCCAGCAGCTACGATTCACCCCTCCACTTT. This translates into CASSYDSPLHF. The full variable domain, with the rest looked up from reference TRBV7-9 and TRBJ1-6, is DTGVSQNPRHKITKRGQNVTFRCDPISEHNRLYWYRQTLGQGPEFLTYFQNEAQLEKSRLLSDRFSAERPKGSFSTLEIQRTEQGDSAMYLCASSYDSPLHFGNGTRLTVT.